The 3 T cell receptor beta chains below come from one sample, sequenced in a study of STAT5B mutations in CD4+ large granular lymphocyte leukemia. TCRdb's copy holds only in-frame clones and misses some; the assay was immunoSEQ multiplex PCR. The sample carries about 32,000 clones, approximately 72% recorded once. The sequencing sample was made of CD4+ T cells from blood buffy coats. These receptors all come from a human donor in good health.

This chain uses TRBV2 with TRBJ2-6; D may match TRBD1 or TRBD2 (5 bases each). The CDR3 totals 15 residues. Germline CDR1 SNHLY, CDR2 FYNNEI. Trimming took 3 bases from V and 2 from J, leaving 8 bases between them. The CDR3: CASSEWGTGANVLTF. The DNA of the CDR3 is TGTGCCAGCAGTGAGTGGGGGACTGGGGCCAACGTCCTGACTTTC.

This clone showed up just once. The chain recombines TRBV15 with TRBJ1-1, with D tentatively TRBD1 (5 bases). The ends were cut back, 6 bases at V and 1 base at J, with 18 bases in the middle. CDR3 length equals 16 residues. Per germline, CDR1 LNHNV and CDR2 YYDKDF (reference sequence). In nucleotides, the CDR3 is TGTGCCACCAGGGGCCGGGGGGTACAGTGGAACACTGAAGCTTTCTTT. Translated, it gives CATRGRGVQWNTEAFF.

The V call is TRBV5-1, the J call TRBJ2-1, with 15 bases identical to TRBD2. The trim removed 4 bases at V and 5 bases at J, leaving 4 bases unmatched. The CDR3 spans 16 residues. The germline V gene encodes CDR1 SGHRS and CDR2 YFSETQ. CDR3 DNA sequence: TGCGCCAGCAGCGCCGGGACTAGCGGGGGGAACAATGAGCAGTTCTTC. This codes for CASSAGTSGGNNEQFF.